Listed here is a single T cell receptor (beta chain). Its target is unknown. As for time point: blood 4 weeks post-SBRT, at nephrectomy. Described treatment: 15 Gy SBRT to primary tumor, nephrectomy 4 weeks later. Nephrectomy followed 15 Gy stereotactic body radiation by 4 weeks. This renal cell carcinoma was of the clear cell type. The source of the sample is a study of radiation and T cells in renal cell carcinoma. Study-level results: In blood, top tumor clones expanded by 2 weeks, shrinking by 4. Without pretreatment biopsies, baseline tumor clonotype presence was undetermined.

Profiled with immunoSEQ multiplex PCR; TCRdb holds only in-frame clones, not every one. This table holds 150,000 to 200,000 clones, 88% found once. The sequencing here drew on blood, taken from a patient whose treatment included radiotherapy and nephrectomy. The sequence was collected from a woman between 45 and 60 years old with renal cell carcinoma.

CDR3 coding DNA: TGTGCCAGCAGCCTTGGTTGGCCCGGAGGAGGCGAGCAGTACTTC. It encodes CASSLGWPGGGEQYF. The chain joins TRBV2 to TRBJ2-7; D might be TRBD2 (5 bases). The germline CDR1 and CDR2 sequences are SNHLY and FYNNEI. Trimming left V 6 bases short and J 6 bases short, with 21 bases between. The CDR3 consists of 15 residues.